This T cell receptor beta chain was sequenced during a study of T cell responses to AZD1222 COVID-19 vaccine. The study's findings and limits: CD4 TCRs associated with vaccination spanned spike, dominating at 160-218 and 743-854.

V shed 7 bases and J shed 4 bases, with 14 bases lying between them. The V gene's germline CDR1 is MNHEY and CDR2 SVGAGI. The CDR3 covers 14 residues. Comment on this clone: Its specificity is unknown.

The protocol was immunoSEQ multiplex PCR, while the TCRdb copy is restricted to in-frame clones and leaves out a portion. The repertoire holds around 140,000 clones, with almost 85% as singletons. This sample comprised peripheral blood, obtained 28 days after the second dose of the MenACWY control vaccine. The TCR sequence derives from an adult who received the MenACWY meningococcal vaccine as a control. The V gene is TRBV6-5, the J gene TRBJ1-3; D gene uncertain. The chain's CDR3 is CASTNSNRGNTIYF. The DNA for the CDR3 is TGTGCCAGCACCAACTCCAACCGGGGAAACACCATATATTTT.